Below are 31 T cell receptor beta chains sequenced from a single sample in a study of cytomegalovirus exposure and HLA in healthy donors. In the PCR, 60 Vbeta and 13 Jbeta primers were used. Sequencing was performed with immunoSEQ multiplex PCR; in TCRdb, only in-frame clones are kept and a portion is missing. The sample lists roughly 160,000 clones, approximately 83% occurring once. The sample was PBMCs. The origin of the receptors is a man between 18 and 35 years old in good health and CMV-seropositive.

The CDR3 DNA is TGTGCCAGTTCCGGGACTAGCCTCCACGAGCAGTACTTC. Translating it yields CASSGTSLHEQYF. J is TRBJ2-7 and V is TRBV19, with TRBD2 identical over 9 bases. CDR1 and CDR2 from the germline V gene are LNHDA and SQIVND (reference sequence). The V segment lost 8 bases and the J segment 5 bases; nucleotides outside the gene matches: 7. The CDR3 contains 13 residues.

V is TRBV7-6 and J is TRBJ2-3; TRBD2 matches 7 bases. With 8 bases clipped from V and 2 bases from J, the junction kept 10 bases outside the gene matches. The CDR3 covers 15 residues. The V gene's germline CDR1 is SGHVS and CDR2 FNYEAQ. CDR3 sequence: CASAAKRGLTDTQYF. In nucleotides, the CDR3 is TGTGCCAGCGCCGCTAAGCGGGGCCTCACAGATACGCAGTATTTT.

This clone showed up just a few times. V is TRBV4-1 and J is TRBJ1-1; D remains unclear. Trimming pared 4 bases from V and 1 base from J, leaving 7 bases between. The CDR3 contains 13 residues. Germline CDR1 reads MGHRA; CDR2 reads YSYEKL. The CDR3 loop reads CASSPLTNTEAFF. For the CDR3, the DNA is TGCGCCAGCAGCCCTCTAACGAACACTGAAGCTTTCTTT.

The V gene is TRBV15, the J gene TRBJ1-5; D gene unclear. Trimming took off 0 bases at V and 7 bases at J, with 10 bases between the two ends. Germline V CDR1 and CDR2: LNHNV, YYDKDF (reference sequence). This CDR3 is built from 14 residues. The CDR3 DNA reads as TGTGCCACCAGCAGAGAGCTTATGGCCCAGCCCCAGCATTTT. Translation gives CATSRELMAQPQHF. Filled out from reference TRBV15 and TRBJ1-5, the complete variable domain reads DAMVIQNPRYQVTQFGKPVTLSCSQTLNHNVMYWYQQKSSQAPKLLFHYYDKDFNNEADTPDNFQSRRPNTSFCFLDIRSPGLGDTAMYLCATSRELMAQPQHFGDGTRLSIL.

Worth noting for this clone: The junction differs from germline at one of its ends, possibly a read error. The chain carries TRBV6-5 and TRBJ2-5; 7 nucleotides match TRBD2. Germline CDR1 and CDR2: MNHEY and SVGAGI. There are 13 residues in the CDR3. The CDR3 protein is CASRLRGEEAQYF. The CDR3 region has the DNA TGTGCCAGCAGATTACGGGGGGAAGAGGCCCAGTACTTC.

J is TRBJ1-6 and V is TRBV27, with TRBD1 identical over 7 bases. This CDR3 spans 15 amino acids. CDR1 and CDR2 from the germline V gene are MNHEY and SMNVEV (reference sequence). The V gene end was trimmed by 6 bases and the J gene end by 5 bases; junction bases not matched to a gene: 7. The CDR3 DNA is TGTGCCAGCAGCCCTTCGACAGGGAATAATTCACCCCTCCACTTT. It specifies CASSPSTGNNSPLHF.

Comment on this clone: Other DNA sequences within the sample encode an identical CDR3. The chain combines TRBV19 with TRBJ1-2; D remains unclear. CDR1 is LNHDA and CDR2 is SQIVND in the germline V gene (reference sequence). V dropped 6 bases and J dropped 3 bases, with 8 bases sitting between them. The CDR3 covers 12 residues. The CDR3 sequence: CASSRQDYGYTF. The CDR3 region has the DNA TGTGCCAGTAGCAGGCAGGACTATGGCTACACCTTC.

CDR3 residues: CASAGQGASEAFF. Written as DNA, the CDR3 is TGTGCCAGTGCGGGACAGGGGGCTTCTGAAGCTTTCTTT. This rearrangement joins TRBV11-2 to TRBJ1-1; 12 nucleotides match TRBD1. With 9 bases clipped from V and 6 bases from J, the junction kept 5 bases outside the gene matches. The CDR3 is 13 residues long. Germline lookup yields CDR1 SGHAT and CDR2 FQNNGV.

With respect to this clone: The junction differs from germline at one of its ends, possibly a read error. The chain is built from TRBV7-9 and TRBJ2-7; D is uncertain. This CDR3 is 15 amino acids long. Germline V gene lookup returns CDR1 SEHNR and CDR2 FQNEAQ (reference sequence). The CDR3 region is CSSSLVPSQADEQYF. The CDR3 DNA sequence: TGTTCCAGCAGCTTGGTTCCGTCCCAGGCCGACGAGCAGTACTTC.

The gene calls are TRBV2 and TRBJ1-5; no definite D call. Germline CDR1 and CDR2: SNHLY and FYNNEI. V lost 5 bases, J lost 0 bases, and 11 bases lay in between. This CDR3 region has 15 residues. The DNA for the CDR3 is TGTGCCAGCAGTACGGGTCTAAATAGCAATCAGCCCCAGCATTTT. Amino acids: CASSTGLNSNQPQHF.

The CDR3 protein is CATSRPGQYNSPLHF. The CDR3 DNA is TGTGCCACCAGCAGACCGGGACAGTATAATTCACCCCTCCACTTT. V is TRBV15 and J is TRBJ1-6, with 7 nucleotides matching TRBD1. CDR1 is LNHNV and CDR2 is YYDKDF in the germline V gene (reference sequence). This CDR3 is 15 amino acids long. V lost 2 bases to trimming and J lost 4 bases; unmatched junction nucleotides: 2.

The J gene is TRBJ2-3, the V gene TRBV7-8, with TRBD2 as a possible D gene (6 bases). This CDR3 spans 16 amino acids. V lost 6 bases, J lost 1 base, and 17 bases lay in between. CDR1 and CDR2 (germline): SGHVS, FQNEAQ. The CDR3 is CASSPYAGTGTDTQYF. In nucleotides, the CDR3 is TGTGCCAGCAGTCCTTACGCCGGGACTGGCACAGATACGCAGTATTTT.

The chain links TRBV5-4 to TRBJ2-5; no definite D call. Looked up from germline, CDR1 is SGHNT and CDR2 is YYREEE (reference sequence). V gave up 4 bases and J gave up 3 bases, with 16 bases separating them. The CDR3 length is 15 residues. CDR3 in amino acids: CASSTRIRLEETQYF. The DNA of the CDR3 is TGTGCCAGCAGCACGAGAATAAGATTAGAAGAGACCCAGTACTTC. The full variable domain, its missing parts supplied by reference TRBV5-4 and TRBJ2-5, is ETGVTQSPTHLIKTRGQQVTLRCSSQSGHNTVSWYQQALGQGPQFIFQYYREEENGRGNFPPRFSGLQFPNYSSELNVNALELDDSALYLCASSTRIRLEETQYFGPGTRLLVL.

This clone has just one count. The chain carries TRBV7-2 and TRBJ1-1, with D perhaps TRBD1 (5 bases). The germline V gene has CDR1 SGHTA and CDR2 FQGNSA. V gave up 2 bases and J gave up 2 bases, with 6 bases separating them. The CDR3 has 13 residues. The chain's CDR3 is CASSLQGNTEAFF. The DNA of the CDR3 is TGTGCCAGCAGCTTACAGGGAAACACTGAAGCTTTCTTT. Drawing the rest from reference TRBV7-2 and TRBJ1-1, the complete variable domain is GAGVSQSPSNKVTEKGKDVELRCDPISGHTALYWYRQSLGQGLEFLIYFQGNSAPDKSGLPSDRFSAERTGGSVSTLTIQRTQQEDSAVYLCASSLQGNTEAFFGQGTRLTVV.

The gene calls are TRBV11-3 and TRBJ2-3, with 10 bases matching TRBD1. CDR1 and CDR2 (germline): SGHNT, YENEEA. With V trimmed by 4 bases and J by 6 bases, 7 bases remained unmatched. This CDR3 has 15 residues. CDR3 residues: CASSWGQGLSDTQYF. As DNA, the CDR3 is TGTGCCAGCAGCTGGGGACAGGGGCTTTCGGATACGCAGTATTTT.

V is TRBV5-4 and J is TRBJ2-1; a possible D gene is TRBD2 (6 bases). There are 17 residues in the CDR3. The germline V gene has CDR1 SGHNT and CDR2 YYREEE (reference sequence). The V gene lost 4 bases and the J gene lost 4 bases, with 21 bases spanning the gap. This chain's CDR3 is CASSPTEGPETYNEQFF. In nucleotides, the CDR3 is TGTGCCAGCAGCCCCACGGAGGGCCCCGAGACTTACAATGAGCAGTTCTTC. Using reference TRBV5-4 and TRBJ2-1 for the parts outside the CDR3, the full variable domain is ETGVTQSPTHLIKTRGQQVTLRCSSQSGHNTVSWYQQALGQGPQFIFQYYREEENGRGNFPPRFSGLQFPNYSSELNVNALELDDSALYLCASSPTEGPETYNEQFFGPGTRLTVL.

The genes are TRBV7-9 and TRBJ2-7; D is unresolved. Germline-derived CDR1 and CDR2 are SEHNR and FQNEAQ (reference sequence). The length of the CDR3 is 13 residues. V dropped 5 bases and J dropped 3 bases, with 11 bases sitting between them. CDR3 protein: CASSPWSSYEQYF. CDR3 nucleotides: TGTGCCAGCAGCCCTTGGTCCAGCTACGAGCAGTACTTC. Together with reference TRBV7-9 and TRBJ2-7, the CDR3 gives the full variable domain: DTGVSQNPRHKITKRGQNVTFRCDPISEHNRLYWYRQTLGQGPEFLTYFQNEAQLEKSRLLSDRFSAERPKGSFSTLEIQRTEQGDSAMYLCASSPWSSYEQYFGPGTRLTVT.

The chain recombines TRBV7-9 with TRBJ2-1, with 8 bases lining up with TRBD1. This CDR3 spans 15 amino acids. Germline V gene data show CDR1 as SEHNR and CDR2 as FQNEAQ (reference sequence). V shed 1 base and J 4 bases; nucleotides not matched to a gene: 3. This CDR3 is CASSLDRGIYNEQFF. CDR3 bases: TGTGCCAGCAGCTTAGACAGGGGGATATACAATGAGCAGTTCTTC.

This clone appeared a few times. The genes are TRBV7-3 and TRBJ2-3; possibly TRBD2 for D (6 bases). Trimming took 4 bases from V and 11 from J, leaving 16 bases between them. The CDR3 length is 13 residues. The germline gives CDR1 SGHTA, CDR2 FQGTGA. The CDR3 region is CASSSDGGVGQYF. CDR3 DNA: TGTGCCAGCAGCTCGGACGGAGGGGTCGGGCAGTATTTT.

This clone occurred a few times. The rearrangement uses TRBV29-1 and TRBJ1-1; no clear D gene. The CDR3 is made up of 12 amino acids. V was pared by 2 bases and J by 1 base, with 5 bases between. Germline V gene lookup returns CDR1 SQVTM and CDR2 ANQGSEA. CDR3 nucleotides: TGCAGCGTTGAATCGGGGAACACTGAAGCTTTCTTT. As protein: CSVESGNTEAFF.

The V call is TRBV6-5, the J call TRBJ2-3; D is perhaps TRBD1 (6 bases). This CDR3 is built from 15 residues. Deletions cut 5 bases from V and 2 bases from J, with 14 bases between. Looked up from germline, CDR1 is MNHEY and CDR2 is SVGAGI. This chain's CDR3 is CASSLGGPLTDTQYF. CDR3 coding DNA: TGTGCCAGCAGTCTAGGGGGTCCACTCACAGATACGCAGTATTTT.

V gene TRBV9 combines with J gene TRBJ1-3, with D unclear. CDR1 and CDR2 (germline): SGDLS, YYNGEE. The CDR3 spans 20 residues. Trimming stripped 0 bases from V and 0 bases from J, with 22 bases between. The CDR3 spells CASSVEGMGGKWTSGNTIYF. The CDR3 nucleotides are TGTGCCAGCAGCGTAGAAGGTATGGGCGGGAAGTGGACCTCTGGAAACACCATATATTTT.

This clone was seen a single time. The V gene is TRBV6-5, the J gene TRBJ1-2, with a weak D call TRBD1 (5 bases). Trimming took 5 bases from V and 4 from J, leaving 11 bases between them. This CDR3 is built from 13 residues. Per germline, CDR1 MNHEY and CDR2 SVGAGI. Written as DNA, the CDR3 is TGTGCCAGCAGTGCACGGGACTTCTATGGCTACACCTTC. Amino acids: CASSARDFYGYTF.

The J gene is TRBJ1-1, the V gene TRBV7-2, with D maybe TRBD1 (5 bases). This CDR3 comprises 14 residues. The germline V gene encodes CDR1 SGHTA and CDR2 FQGNSA. The ends were cut back, 2 bases at V and 5 bases at J, with 12 bases in the middle. DNA of the CDR3: TGTGCCAGCAGCTTATCGGCCGGGGGGACTGAAGCTTTCTTT. Translation: CASSLSAGGTEAFF.

As concerns this clone: A read error may account for a junction end that differs from germline. The chain links TRBV5-6 to TRBJ2-1; D may be TRBD2 (5 bases). This CDR3 is 14 amino acids long. Germline V gives CDR1 SGHDT, CDR2 YYEEEE. The CDR3 loop reads CASSFAGASNAQFF. As DNA, the CDR3 is TGTGCCAGCAGCTTCGCGGGTGCCTCCAATGCGCAGTTCTTC.

The chain carries TRBV4-2 and TRBJ2-1; perhaps TRBD2 as D (5 bases). The germline gives CDR1 LGHNA, CDR2 YNFKEQ. The V end was cut by 0 bases, the J end by 3 bases, with 18 bases between. The CDR3 is 18 residues long. Written as DNA, the CDR3 is TGTGCCAGCAGCCAAGATTTGGGCGGGTACCGCGTCTACAATGAGCAGTTCTTC. Translation gives CASSQDLGGYRVYNEQFF.

The rearrangement joins TRBV10-3 to TRBJ2-5; tentative D call: TRBD2 (6 bases). The V gene lost 3 bases and the J gene lost 2 bases, with 22 bases spanning the gap. CDR1 is ENHRY and CDR2 is SYGVKD in the germline V gene. This CDR3 is 18 amino acids long. This chain's CDR3 is CAISDRGSAIHPQETQYF. The CDR3 DNA sequence: TGTGCCATCAGTGATCGGGGGTCAGCTATCCACCCTCAAGAGACCCAGTACTTC.

The chain has TRBV12-5 and TRBJ2-2, with 12 nucleotides matching TRBD2. Germline CDR1 reads LGHNT; CDR2 reads FRNRAP. The V segment lost 7 bases and the J segment 7 bases; nucleotides outside the gene matches: 13. The CDR3 runs 17 residues. CDR3 DNA: TGTGCTAGTGATTGGTCGGCTAGCGGGGGGGCTGACGGGGAGCTGTTTTTT. The encoded protein is CASDWSASGGADGELFF.

V gene TRBV5-6 combines with J gene TRBJ2-5; weak D call: TRBD2 (5 bases). The ends were cut back, 4 bases at V and 3 bases at J, with 13 bases in the middle. CDR3 length: 14 residues. From germline, CDR1 is SGHDT and CDR2 YYEEEE. The CDR3 protein is CASSHVGRKETQYF. CDR3 nucleotides: TGTGCCAGCAGCCACGTTGGGAGAAAAGAGACCCAGTACTTC.

The chain carries TRBV20-1 and TRBJ1-4; D not certain. Trimming stripped 8 bases from V and 4 bases from J, with 8 bases between. The CDR3 covers 11 residues. Germline-derived CDR1 and CDR2 are DFQATT and SNEGSKA (reference sequence). The CDR3 DNA sequence: TGCAGTACCCTTAGTAATGAAAAACTGTTTTTT. As protein: CSTLSNEKLFF.

The rearrangement uses TRBV10-2 and TRBJ2-3, with TRBD2 matching 8 bases. Per germline, CDR1 WSHSY and CDR2 SAAADI. The CDR3 consists of 15 residues. The V gene end was trimmed by 9 bases and the J gene end by 5 bases; junction bases not matched to a gene: 13. In DNA, the CDR3 is TGCGCCAGTCGGGTAGCGGGACAAACCGGAGATACGCAGTATTTT. Encoded protein: CASRVAGQTGDTQYF.